Listed here are 27 T cell receptor beta chains from one sample, sequenced in a study of blood T cell repertoires in COVID-19. Sequencing used immunoSEQ multiplex PCR; TCRdb keeps in-frame clones, though not all of them. Of about 210,000 clones in the sample, 70% to 90% were seen once. Source material: peripheral blood. These receptors were taken from a human donor in a cohort sampled during active COVID-19.

This chain uses TRBV5-1 with TRBJ2-3; 7 positions match TRBD2. The V segment lost 7 bases and the J segment 6 bases; nucleotides outside the gene matches: 8. The CDR3 spans 13 residues. Germline V gene sequence: CDR1 SGHRS, CDR2 YFSETQ. The CDR3: CASREALVDTQYF. In nucleotides, the CDR3 is TGCGCCAGCCGGGAGGCACTGGTGGATACGCAGTATTTT.

The chain employs TRBV27 and TRBJ2-7; 8 bases agree with TRBD1. CDR3 length equals 17 residues. V dropped 6 bases and J dropped 0; count of bases not matched to a gene: 13. Per germline, CDR1 MNHEY and CDR2 SMNVEV (reference sequence). In DNA form, the CDR3 reads TGTGCCAGCAGCCTATACCCTTTCGGGACAGGCTCCTACGAGCAGTACTTC. Amino acids: CASSLYPFGTGSYEQYF.

This chain connects TRBV4-1 to TRBJ2-7; unclear D gene. Germline CDR1 is MGHRA and CDR2 is YSYEKL. CDR3 length: 14 amino acids. Trimming removed 0 bases from V and 3 bases from J, with 9 bases in between. This CDR3 is CASSQDVTVYEQYF. The CDR3 DNA sequence: TGCGCCAGCAGCCAAGATGTAACAGTCTACGAGCAGTACTTC.

This rearrangement joins TRBV2 to TRBJ1-2; 9 nucleotides match TRBD1. This CDR3 contains 13 residues. J was trimmed by 7 bases and V by 7 bases; bases with no gene match: 7. The germline V gene encodes CDR1 SNHLY and CDR2 FYNNEI. CDR3 region: CASTRQGGGGYTF. CDR3 DNA sequence: TGTGCCAGCACCCGACAGGGGGGAGGTGGCTACACCTTC.

The chain links TRBV5-1 to TRBJ1-2; TRBD1 might be the D (6 bases). The V gene's germline CDR1 is SGHRS and CDR2 YFSETQ. This CDR3 comprises 13 residues. The V end was cut by 0 bases, the J end by 8 bases, with 11 bases between. Written as DNA, the CDR3 is TGCGCCAGCAGCTTGGACAGGGAGATCGGCTACACCTTC. Its translation is CASSLDREIGYTF.

The chain uses TRBV6-2 or TRBV6-3 and TRBJ1-1; D uncertain. Per germline, CDR1 MNHEY and CDR2 SVGEGT. Trimming took 2 bases from V and 11 from J, leaving 15 bases between them. The CDR3 consists of 13 residues. CDR3 in DNA: TGTGCCAGCAGTTACAGTACACAAGACATGGCTTTCTTT. Protein sequence: CASSYSTQDMAFF.

The chain couples TRBV6-2 or TRBV6-3 to TRBJ2-7; the D is unclear. CDR3 length: 11 amino acids. V shed 5 bases and J shed 2 bases, with 4 bases lying between them. CDR1 is MNHEY and CDR2 is SVGEGT in the germline V gene. For the CDR3, the DNA is TGTGCCAGCAGTCGAGCCTACGAGCAGTACTTC. It encodes CASSRAYEQYF.

V usage is TRBV2 and J usage is TRBJ2-1; D is possibly TRBD2 (5 bases). V lost 2 bases and J 4 bases, leaving 12 bases between the germline ends. CDR1 SNHLY and CDR2 FYNNEI come from the germline V gene. The length of the CDR3 is 15 residues. The DNA of the CDR3 is TGTGCCAGCAGTGAAATAGCGTACTATTACAATGAGCAGTTCTTC. Its protein product is CASSEIAYYYNEQFF.

The chain employs TRBV7-6 and TRBJ1-1, with D hard to call. The CDR3 is 13 amino acids. The V gene's germline CDR1 is SGHVS and CDR2 FNYEAQ. The V and J ends lost 3 bases and 2 bases respectively, with 7 bases between them. The CDR3 here is CASSFDTNTEAFF. As DNA, the CDR3 is TGTGCCAGCAGCTTTGACACAAACACTGAAGCTTTCTTT.

The chain couples TRBV5-6 to TRBJ2-7; 12 nucleotides agree with TRBD2. Trimming took 4 bases from V and 6 from J; bases not matched to a gene: 5. This CDR3 has 14 residues. CDR1 is SGHDT, CDR2 YYEEEE, per germline. CDR3 DNA sequence: TGTGCCAGCAGCCTGACTAGCGGGAGTATCGAGCAGTACTTC. It translates to CASSLTSGSIEQYF.

The CDR3, as DNA: TGTGCCAGCAGCTTTGGGGACTGGGGCAGGTCGGGGGAGACCCAGTACTTC. Translation gives CASSFGDWGRSGETQYF. This rearrangement joins TRBV7-9 to TRBJ2-5; a possible D gene is TRBD2 (6 bases). With 3 bases removed from V and 5 bases from J, the gap between germline ends came to 22 bases. The CDR3 runs to 17 residues. CDR1 SEHNR and CDR2 FQNEAQ come from the germline V gene (reference sequence).

V and J are TRBV4-1 and TRBJ2-7; TRBD2 matches at 10 bases. Trimming took 3 bases from V and 3 from J; bases not matched to a gene: 23. Germline assignment: CDR1 MGHRA and CDR2 YSYEKL. This CDR3 contains 21 residues. The CDR3 coding sequence is TGCGCCAGCAGCCAGACCACCAGGGCAGGGAGTCTGTTAGCGGGAGGCTACGAGCAGTACTTC. Protein product: CASSQTTRAGSLLAGGYEQYF.

This clone was seen only a few times. The rearrangement uses TRBV6-5 and TRBJ1-4; no firm D call. V lost 5 bases, J lost 8 bases, and 15 bases lay in between. Germline assignment: CDR1 MNHEY and CDR2 SVGAGI. The CDR3 covers 14 residues. DNA of the CDR3: TGTGCCAGCAGTAACGTGTACCGGGAGGAAAAACTGTTTTTT. Its protein is CASSNVYREEKLFF.

The chain is built from TRBV2 and TRBJ2-2; D remains unclear. With 6 bases removed from V and 3 bases from J, the gap between germline ends came to 14 bases. This CDR3 has 15 residues. Germline loops: CDR1 SNHLY, CDR2 FYNNEI. The CDR3 DNA sequence: TGTGCCAGCAGGCCCTTCTCAGGCGACACCGGGGAGCTGTTTTTT. Translating gives CASRPFSGDTGELFF.

The J gene is TRBJ1-3, the V gene TRBV5-1; D is uncertain. The germline V gene encodes CDR1 SGHRS and CDR2 YFSETQ. Trimming took off 4 bases at V and 0 bases at J, with 14 bases between the two ends. This CDR3 contains 16 residues. Written as DNA, the CDR3 is TGCGCCAGCAGCCTTGGTACCGGGAACTCTGGAAACACCATATATTTT. Amino acid sequence: CASSLGTGNSGNTIYF. Combining the CDR3 with reference TRBV5-1 and TRBJ1-3 gives the whole variable domain KAGVTQTPRYLIKTRGQQVTLSCSPISGHRSVSWYQQTPGQGLQFLFEYFSETQRNKGNFPGRFSGRQFSNSRSEMNVSTLELGDSALYLCASSLGTGNSGNTIYFGEGSWLTVV.

The chain combines TRBV7-2 with TRBJ2-1; 11 nucleotides line up with TRBD2. V lost 1 base to trimming and J lost 4 bases; unmatched junction nucleotides: 6. This CDR3 is 17 amino acids long. CDR1 and CDR2 from the germline V gene are SGHTA and FQGNSA. The CDR3 reads CASSLGLGLAVYNEQFF. In DNA, the CDR3 is TGTGCCAGCAGCTTAGGGCTGGGACTAGCGGTTTACAATGAGCAGTTCTTC.

This clone was found a few times. The rearrangement links TRBV28 to TRBJ2-2; 12 positions agree with TRBD2. The CDR3 covers 18 residues. Trimming took 5 bases from V and 6 from J; bases not matched to a gene: 13. Germline V gene lookup returns CDR1 MDHEN and CDR2 SYDVKM. CDR3 coding DNA: TGTGCCAGCAGTCCCCCCTTTGGGGCTAGCGGGAGGGCCGGGGAGCTGTTTTTT. Its protein product is CASSPPFGASGRAGELFF.

V is TRBV10-3 and J is TRBJ1-2; perhaps TRBD1 as D (6 bases). The V gene lost 4 bases and the J gene lost 8 bases, with 11 bases spanning the gap. Germline values: CDR1 ENHRY, CDR2 SYGVKD. This CDR3 has 12 amino acids. The CDR3 here is CAISGGGEGYTF. Written as DNA, the CDR3 is TGTGCCATCAGTGGCGGGGGCGAAGGCTACACCTTC.

The sample holds a few counts of this clone. The gene calls are TRBV19 and TRBJ2-1, with 8 nucleotides matching TRBD1. V trimming: 1 base; J trimming: 2 bases; junction bases outside the gene matches: 1. The germline gives CDR1 LNHDA, CDR2 SQIVND (reference sequence). The CDR3 has 15 amino acids. The CDR3 nucleotides are TGTGCCAGTAGTATAGGGACAGGGACCTACAATGAGCAGTTCTTC. This encodes CASSIGTGTYNEQFF. The entire variable domain, with the rest obtained from reference TRBV19 and TRBJ2-1, is as follows: DGGITQSPKYLFRKEGQNVTLSCEQNLNHDAMYWYRQDPGQGLRLIYYSQIVNDFQKGDIAEGYSVSREKKESFPLTVTSAQKNPTAFYLCASSIGTGTYNEQFFGPGTRLTVL.

The CDR3 DNA follows: TGTGCCAGCAGCTCTCTTCCGGGACAGGGCACTGAAGCTTTCTTT. This encodes CASSSLPGQGTEAFF. V is TRBV5-5 and J is TRBJ1-1, with TRBD1 matching over 9 bases. The CDR3 loop spans 15 amino acids. V lost 3 bases to trimming and J lost 4 bases; unmatched junction nucleotides: 7. In germline, CDR1 is SGHKS, CDR2 YYEKEE (reference sequence).

The rearrangement links TRBV29-1 to TRBJ1-1, with D perhaps TRBD1 (5 bases). This CDR3 is 15 amino acids long. Germline values: CDR1 SQVTM, CDR2 ANQGSEA. Deletions cut 4 bases from V and 2 bases from J, with 17 bases between. CDR3 region: CSVVGGRRVNTEAFF. DNA for the CDR3: TGCAGCGTTGTGGGGGGGAGGAGGGTCAACACTGAAGCTTTCTTT. The full variable domain, in which reference TRBV29-1 and TRBJ1-1 provide the parts outside the CDR3, is SAVISQKPSRDICQRGTSLTIQCQVDSQVTMMFWYRQQPGQSLTLIATANQGSEATYESGFVIDKFPISRPNLTFSTLTVSNMSPEDSSIYLCSVVGGRRVNTEAFFGQGTRLTVV.

V gene TRBV6-5 combines with J gene TRBJ2-1, with D maybe TRBD2 (6 bases). CDR1 and CDR2 from the germline V gene are MNHEY and SVGAGI. The CDR3 totals 15 residues. The V and J ends lost 6 bases and 0 bases respectively, with 12 bases between them. In nucleotides, the CDR3 is TGTGCCAGCAGCCTACGGGGGAACTCCTACAATGAGCAGTTCTTC. Translated: CASSLRGNSYNEQFF.

The rearrangement links TRBV18 to TRBJ1-2, with D tentatively TRBD1 (5 bases). This CDR3 contains 13 residues. The ends were cut back, 0 bases at V and 6 bases at J, with 8 bases in the middle. The germline V gene encodes CDR1 KGHSH and CDR2 LQKENI. DNA of the CDR3: TGTGCCAGCTCACCACCGGCCAGGGATGGCTACACCTTC. Protein: CASSPPARDGYTF. The full variable domain, with the rest looked up from reference TRBV18 and TRBJ1-2, is NAGVMQNPRHLVRRRGQEARLRCSPMKGHSHVYWYRQLPEEGLKFMVYLQKENIIDESGMPKERFSAEFPKEGPSILRIQQVVRGDSAAYFCASSPPARDGYTFGSGTRLTVV.

This clone has more than one count but fewer than ten. The chain carries TRBV24-1 and TRBJ1-1; unclear D gene. V gave up 5 bases and J gave up 4 bases, with 13 bases separating them. CDR3 length equals 14 residues. The germline V gene has CDR1 KGHDR and CDR2 SFDVKD. CDR3 nucleotide sequence: TGTGCCACCAGTGCCCGGGGAGGCAGCACTGAAGCTTTCTTT. It is translated as CATSARGGSTEAFF.

This chain links TRBV7-9 with TRBJ2-2; 10 bases line up with TRBD2. J was trimmed by 5 bases and V by 5 bases; bases with no gene match: 8. Germline CDR1 is SEHNR and CDR2 is FQNEAQ (reference sequence). This CDR3 contains 16 residues. CDR3 loop: CASSREMGLATGELFF. CDR3 DNA sequence: TGTGCCAGCAGCCGAGAGATGGGACTAGCGACCGGGGAGCTGTTTTTT.

The chain is built from TRBV18 and TRBJ1-2; no clear D gene. CDR3 length: 13 residues. V was shortened by 4 bases and J by 6 bases, with 12 bases between the two germline ends. Looked up from germline, CDR1 is KGHSH and CDR2 is LQKENI. The CDR3, as DNA: TGTGCCAGCTCACGAGGTGCATTGAATGGCTACACCTTC. It translates to CASSRGALNGYTF.

This chain links TRBV7-8 with TRBJ2-1; D is unresolved. In germline, CDR1 is SGHVS, CDR2 FQNEAQ. Trimming removed 4 bases from V and 2 bases from J, with 9 bases in between. CDR3 length: 14 residues. The CDR3 here is CASSSIRTYNEQFF. DNA of the CDR3: TGTGCCAGCAGCTCTATACGAACCTACAATGAGCAGTTCTTC.